What follows is one TCR beta chain and its context. Original methodology: The authors estimated nucleated cell counts from reference gene primer amplification. Generated by immunoSEQ multiplex PCR, the TCRdb table keeps only in-frame clones and is missing some. V and J calls and clone size come straight from that table; D and trimming were deduced from the DNA. The sample includes around 180,000 clones, around 88% of them seen just once. This record comes from a study of blood T cell repertoires in COVID-19. Study as a whole: The study drew acute and convalescent COVID-19 samples from the United States, Italy and Spain. PBMCs, B-cell-depleted T cells, or T cells provided the cDNA or gDNA that made up the material.

The specimen sequenced was peripheral blood. The source of this sequence is a woman under 40 with acute or convalescent COVID-19.

The CDR3 bases are TGTGCCAGCAGTTATAACGAGGGAGCTAACTATGGCTACACCTTC. Its protein is CASSYNEGANYGYTF. The J gene is TRBJ1-2, the V gene TRBV6-5, with D unresolved. This CDR3 is 15 amino acids long. With 3 bases removed from V and 0 bases from J, the gap between germline ends came to 11 bases. CDR1 is MNHEY, CDR2 SVGAGI, per germline.